This TCR beta chain was found in a study of T cells after yellow fever vaccination. The overall study: SMART-Seq v4 Ultra Low Input prepared the low-cell-number fractions. Points from the study as a whole: The booster saw the reappearance of most primary-vaccination clones (approximately 97% CD4, 88% CD8). Peaking faster, on day 5 versus 15, the secondary response was nonetheless weaker.

In regard to this clonotype: The antigen remains unidentified.

Generation of TCR cDNA used 5'RACE template switching (which added a universal primer site and UMIs). TCRdb redid the calling of the 5' RACE reads with MiXCR, one entry per CDR3 protein. The sample lists hundreds of thousands of distinct CDR3 sequences, less than 15% occurring once. Trimming removed 0 bases from V and 1 base from J, with 4 bases in between. CDR1 DFQATT and CDR2 SNEGSKA come from the germline V gene (reference sequence). The CDR3 contains 13 residues. The material was PBMCs, obtained on the day of the yellow fever booster vaccination. This receptor was obtained from a man aged 25 to 40 who received the YFV17D yellow fever vaccine. This rearrangement joins TRBV20-1 to TRBJ1-5; unclear D gene. The CDR3 nucleotides are TGCAGTGCTAGAGATTTAAGCAATCAGCCCCAGCATTTT. Its protein is CSARDLSNQPQHF.